This T cell receptor beta chain is from a study of vaccination and CD4 T cells after COVID-19. The overall study: Convalescents were six males and four females, two of them Hispanic. Blood was drawn a median roughly 79 days post second dose, range 14 to 241.

This clonotype is labeled as medium-sized. Its antigen remains unknown. The treatment: approximately 10-day PBMC culture with coronavirus spike peptide pools or control peptides (ViraFEST assay). CD4+ T cells of the unexposed donor were collected before the COVID-19 pandemic (2011-2018). The Oncomine TCR Beta short-read assay was applied to DNA of cultured CD4+ T cells. It was from cultured CD4+ T cells that genomic DNA was extracted. TCRdb reanalysed the PCR reads using MiXCR and keeps one entry per CDR3 protein. The table shows approximately 9,700 distinct CDR3 sequences, with about 32% occurring only once. The CDR3 length is 16 residues. The V gene end was trimmed by 2 bases and the J gene end by 10 bases; junction bases not matched to a gene: 7. The germline CDR1 and CDR2 sequences are MNHEY and SVGAGI.

The rearrangement uses TRBV6-5 and TRBJ1-6; 11 bases align to TRBD1. This receptor was taken from a human donor in good health. Sequenced: CD4+ T cells from blood, cultured in vitro. CDR3 bases: TGTGCCAGCAGTTACGGGCGGACAGGGGGCCGGTCACCCCTCCACTTT. Protein sequence: CASSYGRTGGRSPLHF.